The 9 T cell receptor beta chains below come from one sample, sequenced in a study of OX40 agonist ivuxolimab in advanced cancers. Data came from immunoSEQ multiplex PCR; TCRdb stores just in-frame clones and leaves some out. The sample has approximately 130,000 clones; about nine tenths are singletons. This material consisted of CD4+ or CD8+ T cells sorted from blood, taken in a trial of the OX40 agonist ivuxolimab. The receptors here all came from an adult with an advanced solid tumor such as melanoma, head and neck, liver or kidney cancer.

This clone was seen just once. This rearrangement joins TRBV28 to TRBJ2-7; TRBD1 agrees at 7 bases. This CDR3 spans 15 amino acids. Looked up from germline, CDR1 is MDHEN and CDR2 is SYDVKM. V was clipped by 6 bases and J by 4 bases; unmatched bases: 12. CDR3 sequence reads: CASSPAGGKLYEQYF. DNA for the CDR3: TGTGCCAGCAGCCCTGCAGGGGGTAAATTATACGAGCAGTACTTC.

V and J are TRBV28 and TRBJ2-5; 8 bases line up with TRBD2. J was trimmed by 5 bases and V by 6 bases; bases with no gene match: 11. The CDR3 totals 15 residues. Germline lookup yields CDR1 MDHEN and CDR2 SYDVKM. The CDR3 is CASSPSTGGVETQYF. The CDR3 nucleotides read TGTGCCAGCAGCCCTTCCACGGGAGGGGTGGAGACCCAGTACTTC.

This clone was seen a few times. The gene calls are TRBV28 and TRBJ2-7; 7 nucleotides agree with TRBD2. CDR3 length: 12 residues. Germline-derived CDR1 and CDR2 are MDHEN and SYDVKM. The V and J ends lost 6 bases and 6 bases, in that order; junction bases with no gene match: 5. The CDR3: CASRGGRVEQYF. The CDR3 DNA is TGTGCCAGCAGAGGAGGGAGGGTCGAGCAGTACTTC.

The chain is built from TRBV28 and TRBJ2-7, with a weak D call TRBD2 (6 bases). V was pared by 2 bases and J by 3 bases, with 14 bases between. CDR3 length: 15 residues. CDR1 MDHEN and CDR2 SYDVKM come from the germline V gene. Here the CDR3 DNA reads TGTGCCAGCAGTTTAGGGGGGTCAACGAGCTACGAGCAGTACTTC. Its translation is CASSLGGSTSYEQYF. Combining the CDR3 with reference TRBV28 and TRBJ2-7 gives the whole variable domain DVKVTQSSRYLVKRTGEKVFLECVQDMDHENMFWYRQDPGLGLRLIYFSYDVKMKEKGDIPEGYSVSREKKERFSLILESASTNQTSMYLCASSLGGSTSYEQYFGPGTRLTVT.

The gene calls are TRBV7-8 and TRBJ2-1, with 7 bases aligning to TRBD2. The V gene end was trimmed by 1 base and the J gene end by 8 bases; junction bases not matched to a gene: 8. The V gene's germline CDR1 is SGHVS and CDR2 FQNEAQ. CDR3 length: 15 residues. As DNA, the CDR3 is TGTGCCAGCAGCTTAGAGCGGGGTCGTGGTTATGAGCAGTTCTTC. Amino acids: CASSLERGRGYEQFF.

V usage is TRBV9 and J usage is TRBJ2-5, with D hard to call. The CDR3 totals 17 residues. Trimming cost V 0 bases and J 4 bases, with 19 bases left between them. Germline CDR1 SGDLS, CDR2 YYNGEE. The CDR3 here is CASSVAPRWGLGETQYF. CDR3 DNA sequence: TGTGCCAGCAGCGTAGCTCCCCGCTGGGGATTAGGAGAGACCCAGTACTTC.

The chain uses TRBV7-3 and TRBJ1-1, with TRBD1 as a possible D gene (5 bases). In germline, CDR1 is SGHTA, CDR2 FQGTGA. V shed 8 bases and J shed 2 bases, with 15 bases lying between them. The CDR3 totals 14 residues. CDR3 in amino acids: CASRAAGDNTEAFF. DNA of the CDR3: TGTGCCAGCCGGGCGGCCGGGGACAACACTGAAGCTTTCTTT.

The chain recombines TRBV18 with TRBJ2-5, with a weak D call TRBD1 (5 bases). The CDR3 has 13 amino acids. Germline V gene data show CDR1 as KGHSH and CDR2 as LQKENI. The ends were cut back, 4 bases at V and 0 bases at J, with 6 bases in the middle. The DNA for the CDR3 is TGTGCCAGCTCACGACAGAACCAAGAGACCCAGTACTTC. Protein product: CASSRQNQETQYF.

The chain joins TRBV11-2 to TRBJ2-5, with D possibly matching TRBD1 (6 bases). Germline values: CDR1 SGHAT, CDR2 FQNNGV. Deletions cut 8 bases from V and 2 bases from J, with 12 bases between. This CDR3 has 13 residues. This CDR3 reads CASGSGVQETQYF. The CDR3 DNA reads TGTGCCAGCGGCTCAGGGGTTCAAGAGACCCAGTACTTC.